This is a list of T cell receptor beta chains from one sample in a study of T cell responses to AZD1222 COVID-19 vaccine. The assay was immunoSEQ multiplex PCR, and TCRdb's table has in-frame clones only and misses some. The data hold about 110,000 clones, with approximately 83% observed a single time. The material was peripheral blood, obtained on day 0 of AZD1222 vaccination. The origin of the receptors is an adult in good health. Each CDR3 is given with its conserved first and last residue. A D gene is named only where the DNA matches it firmly. Not every row has a clone size; where given, it reads once, few, many or a size class.

size: -
D: -
J: TRBJ1-2
V: TRBV6-5
CDR3: CASSYSGAHNYGYTF
DNA: TGTGCCAGCAGTTACTCCGGGGCCCATAACTATGGCTACACCTTC

size: -
D: -
J: TRBJ1-6
V: TRBV6-6
CDR3: CASTPVGVGNSPLHF
DNA: TGTGCCAGCACCCCGGTAGGGGTGGGAAACTCACCCCTCCACTTT

size: -
D: -
J: TRBJ1-1
V: TRBV30
CDR3: CAWSIDRIGVEAFF
DNA: TGTGCCTGGAGTATCGACAGGATTGGGGTCGAAGCTTTCTTT

size: -
D: TRBD1
J: TRBJ1-5
V: TRBV30
CDR3: CAWSVQGNQPQHF
DNA: TGTGCCTGGAGTGTACAGGGGAATCAGCCCCAGCATTTT

size: -
D: TRBD1
J: TRBJ2-3
V: TRBV27
CDR3: CASSLGTGMPDTQYF
DNA: TGTGCCAGCAGTCTTGGGACAGGGATGCCAGATACGCAGTATTTT

size: -
D: -
J: TRBJ1-3
V: TRBV10-3
CDR3: CAISVSPVSGNTIYF
DNA: TGTGCCATCAGTGTGAGTCCCGTTTCTGGAAACACCATATATTTT

size: few
D: -
J: TRBJ1-5
V: TRBV4-1
CDR3: CASSRDDRNHQPQHF
DNA: TGCGCCAGCAGCCGCGACGACAGGAACCATCAGCCCCAGCATTTT

size: -
D: TRBD1
J: TRBJ2-1
V: TRBV4-1
CDR3: CASRPIQGAAYNEQFF
DNA: TGCGCCAGCAGACCTATTCAGGGGGCAGCCTACAATGAGCAGTTCTTC

size: -
D: TRBD2
J: TRBJ2-1
V: TRBV9
CDR3: CASSVRIAGVHEQFF
DNA: TGTGCCAGCAGCGTAAGGATAGCGGGAGTGCATGAGCAGTTCTTC

size: few
D: -
J: TRBJ2-3
V: TRBV2
CDR3: CASSPTDTQYF
DNA: TGTGCCAGCAGTCCCACAGATACGCAGTATTTT

size: -
D: TRBD2
J: TRBJ2-3
V: TRBV2
CDR3: CASSTALGLAGGKGQYF
DNA: TGTGCCAGCAGTACCGCCTTGGGACTAGCGGGGGGGAAAGGGCAGTATTTT

size: -
D: TRBD1
J: TRBJ2-3
V: TRBV29-1
CDR3: CSVKQRQGPDTQYF
DNA: TGCAGCGTTAAACAGCGACAGGGGCCAGATACGCAGTATTTT

size: -
D: -
J: TRBJ1-2
V: TRBV24-1
CDR3: CATSDRTSGSYGYTF
DNA: TGTGCCACCAGTGACCGTACCTCGGGAAGCTATGGCTACACCTTC

size: few
D: TRBD2
J: TRBJ2-3
V: TRBV7-9
CDR3: CASSRTSTTDTQYF
DNA: TGTGCCAGCAGCCGGACTAGCACAACAGATACGCAGTATTTT

size: -
D: TRBD1
J: TRBJ2-7
V: TRBV6-5
CDR3: CARAGTGRYEQYF
DNA: TGTGCCAGAGCTGGGACAGGGCGCTACGAGCAGTACTTC

size: -
D: TRBD1
J: TRBJ2-7
V: TRBV27
CDR3: CASSFLGQGNYEQYF
DNA: TGTGCCAGCAGTTTCCTTGGACAGGGGAACTACGAGCAGTACTTC

size: -
D: TRBD1
J: TRBJ1-4
V: TRBV24-1
CDR3: CATSDFEAGGNEKLFF
DNA: TGTGCCACCAGTGATTTCGAGGCAGGGGGCAATGAAAAACTGTTTTTT

size: -
D: -
J: TRBJ1-2
V: TRBV5-1
CDR3: CASSLGQGNYGYTF
DNA: TGCGCCAGCAGCTTGGGGCAGGGTAACTATGGCTACACCTTC

size: -
D: -
J: TRBJ2-7
V: TRBV2
CDR3: CASSEFTDYEQYF
DNA: TGTGCCAGCAGTGAGTTTACAGACTACGAGCAGTACTTC

size: -
D: TRBD1
J: TRBJ2-7
V: TRBV4-1
CDR3: CASSPPGQGYEQYF
DNA: TGCGCCAGCAGCCCCCCGGGACAGGGGTACGAGCAGTACTTC